One sample yielded the 8 T cell receptor beta chains listed below, sequenced in a study of identical twins. One entry per CDR3 protein, called by TCRdb with MiXCR from the 5' RACE reads. The sample lists 450,000 or so distinct CDR3 sequences; approximately 24% were seen once. The same specimen was also included in a second study, on T cells expressing NK-cell markers.

The specimen was CD4+ T cells sorted from blood. These receptors were taken from a young woman in good health.

In its sample, this clonotype was seen a few times. The chain has TRBV4-1 and TRBJ2-7; D is uncertain. The V gene's germline CDR1 is MGHRA and CDR2 YSYEKL. The CDR3 is 15 amino acids. Between the trimmed V and J ends, which lost 0 bases and 5 bases, there was a span of 14 bases. The CDR3 reads CASSQDEWGVDEQYF. DNA of the CDR3: TGCGCCAGCAGCCAAGATGAATGGGGTGTTGACGAGCAGTACTTC.

For the CDR3, the DNA is TGTGCCAGCAGCCAAAGTGGTGGCCTAGAGACCCAGTACTTC. Protein product: CASSQSGGLETQYF. This rearrangement joins TRBV7-9 to TRBJ2-5; D is unclear. V lost 5 bases and J lost 4, with 14 bases in between. CDR3 length: 14 residues. Germline CDR1 is SEHNR and CDR2 is FQNEAQ (reference sequence).

This clonotype was counted a few times. The CDR3 protein is CASSLPGQGYTEAFF. In DNA, the CDR3 is TGTGCCAGCAGTCTACCGGGACAGGGGTACACTGAAGCTTTCTTT. The chain combines TRBV6-5 with TRBJ1-1, with TRBD1 matching over 10 bases. Trimming at V came to 5 bases and at J to 3 bases, leaving 6 bases not matched to a gene. Germline V gene lookup returns CDR1 MNHEY and CDR2 SVGAGI. The CDR3 consists of 15 residues.

This chain links TRBV20-1 with TRBJ2-2, with 10 bases identical to TRBD2. V dropped 6 bases and J dropped 3; count of bases not matched to a gene: 16. This CDR3 has 18 amino acids. CDR1 and CDR2 (germline): DFQATT, SNEGSKA (reference sequence). The CDR3 sequence is CSADRQASGSIYTGELFF. CDR3 coding DNA: TGCAGTGCCGATAGACAGGCTAGCGGGAGCATCTACACCGGGGAGCTGTTTTTT.

The genes are TRBV7-9 and TRBJ1-1; no definite D call. CDR1 is SEHNR and CDR2 is FQNEAQ in the germline V gene (reference sequence). V was clipped by 1 base and J by 8 bases, with 14 bases between them. The CDR3 contains 14 residues. CDR3 residues: CASSLGQVAAEAFF. The CDR3 DNA is TGTGCCAGCAGCTTAGGTCAGGTCGCGGCCGAAGCTTTCTTT. The full variable domain, with the rest looked up from reference TRBV7-9 and TRBJ1-1, is DTGVSQNPRHKITKRGQNVTFRCDPISEHNRLYWYRQTLGQGPEFLTYFQNEAQLEKSRLLSDRFSAERPKGSFSTLEIQRTEQGDSAMYLCASSLGQVAAEAFFGQGTRLTVV.

V usage is TRBV11-2 and J usage is TRBJ2-2; TRBD1 matches at 9 bases. Unmatched junction bases numbered 12, after V lost 6 bases and J lost 7 bases. Germline V gene data show CDR1 as SGHAT and CDR2 as FQNNGV. The CDR3 totals 16 residues. The CDR3 spells CASRMAGTGPRGELFF. The CDR3 DNA follows: TGTGCCAGCAGAATGGCCGGGACAGGGCCACGCGGGGAGCTGTTTTTT. The full variable domain, with the rest looked up from reference TRBV11-2 and TRBJ2-2, is EAGVAQSPRYKIIEKRQSVAFWCNPISGHATLYWYQQILGQGPKLLIQFQNNGVVDDSQLPKDRFSAERLKGVDSTLKIQPAKLEDSAVYLCASRMAGTGPRGELFFGEGSRLTVL.

This clonotype was seen repeatedly, ten times or more. The rearrangement links TRBV20-1 to TRBJ2-3, with TRBD2 matching 7 bases. V dropped 3 bases and J dropped 0; count of bases not matched to a gene: 6. Germline CDR1 reads DFQATT; CDR2 reads SNEGSKA (reference sequence). The CDR3 consists of 15 residues. CDR3 in amino acids: CSARTSRYSTDTQYF. The CDR3 bases are TGCAGTGCTAGGACTAGCCGTTATAGCACAGATACGCAGTATTTT.

The genes are TRBV12-3 or TRBV12-4 and TRBJ2-5, with 8 bases identical to TRBD1. V was clipped by 5 bases and J by 4 bases; unmatched bases: 9. The CDR3 loop spans 15 amino acids. For the CDR3, the DNA is TGTGCCAGCAGTGCCGGACAGGGCCTGGCAGAGACCCAGTACTTC. Translated, it gives CASSAGQGLAETQYF.